A selection of T cell receptor beta chains follows, all from one sample in a study of CD8+CD57+ T cells in acquired aplastic anemia. TCRdb reprocessed the reads with MiXCR, giving one entry per CDR3 protein. The sample has some 150,000 distinct CDR3 sequences; 71% are singletons. Sequences were obtained from sorted CD4+, CD8+, or CD8+CD57+ T cells (not recorded which) from PBMCs. These receptors all stem from a human donor with aplastic anemia. The CDR3 runs from the conserved cysteine through the conserved F or W. A D gene is named only where the DNA matches it firmly. The size entry is marked missing in some rows and otherwise reads once, few, many or a size class.

V gene	D gene	clone size	J gene	CDR3 protein	CDR3 DNA
TRBV6-5	.	once	TRBJ2-5	CASSYRPSQETQYF	TGTGCCAGCAGTTACAGGCCGTCCCAAGAGACCCAGTACTTC
TRBV4-1	.	.	TRBJ2-7	CASSQEGNRPPHF	TGCGCCAGCAGCCAAGAAGGAAACCGCCCCCCGCACTTC
TRBV7-2	.	.	TRBJ2-7	CASSLTQEQYF	TGTGCCAGCAGCTTAACCCAAGAGCAGTACTTC
TRBV14	TRBD1	.	TRBJ1-6	CASSQGQGTFLALHF	TGTGCCAGCAGCCAGGGACAGGGGACCTTTTTGGCCCTCCACTTT
TRBV15	TRBD1	once	TRBJ2-7	CATSREGTGKYEQYF	TGTGCCACCAGCAGAGAGGGGACAGGGAAATACGAGCAGTACTTC
TRBV9	.	once	TRBJ2-5	CASSVDRGAETQYF	TGTGCCAGCAGCGTAGACCGGGGCGCAGAGACCCAGTACTTC
TRBV5-4	.	.	TRBJ2-6	CASSLGLGGLTF	TGTGCCAGCAGCTTGGGACTCGGGGGCCTGACTTTC
TRBV10-3	TRBD2	.	TRBJ2-5	CAISAILAGGPETQYF	TGTGCCATCAGTGCGATCCTAGCGGGGGGCCCAGAGACCCAGTACTTC
TRBV15	TRBD1	.	TRBJ1-5	CATSRDGGTGNNQPQHF	TGTGCCACCAGCAGAGATGGGGGGACAGGGAACAATCAGCCCCAGCATTTT
TRBV5-1	.	.	TRBJ2-5	CASSRRIPETQYF	TGCGCCAGCAGCCGCCGCATTCCAGAGACCCAGTACTTC
TRBV29-1	.	.	TRBJ1-3	CSVDSGNTIYF	TGCAGCGTGGACTCTGGAAACACCATATATTTT
TRBV7-9	TRBD1	.	TRBJ2-2	CASSPGDRSNTGELFF	TGTGCCAGCAGCCCCGGGGACAGGTCGAACACCGGGGAGCTGTTTTTT
TRBV2	.	few	TRBJ2-5	CASSVGSFGETQYF	TGTGCCAGCAGTGTTGGTTCTTTTGGTGAGACCCAGTACTTC
TRBV5-1	.	.	TRBJ1-4	CASSLARSGTNEKLFF	TGCGCCAGCAGCTTGGCCCGTTCGGGGACTAATGAAAAACTGTTTTTT
TRBV24-1	.	.	TRBJ2-2	CATSDSDTGELFF	TGTGCCACCAGTGATTCCGACACCGGGGAGCTGTTTTTT